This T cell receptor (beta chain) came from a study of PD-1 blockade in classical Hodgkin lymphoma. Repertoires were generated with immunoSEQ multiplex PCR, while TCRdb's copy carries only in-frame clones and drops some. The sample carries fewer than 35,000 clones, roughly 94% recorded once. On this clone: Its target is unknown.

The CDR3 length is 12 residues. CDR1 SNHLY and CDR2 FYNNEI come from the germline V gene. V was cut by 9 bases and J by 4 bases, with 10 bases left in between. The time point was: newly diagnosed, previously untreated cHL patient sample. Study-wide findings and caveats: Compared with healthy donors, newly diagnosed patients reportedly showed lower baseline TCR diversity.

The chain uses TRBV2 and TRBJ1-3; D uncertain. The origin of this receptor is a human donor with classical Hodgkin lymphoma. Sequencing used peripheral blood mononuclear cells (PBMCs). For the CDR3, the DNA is TGTGCCAGATACGGATCGGGAAACACCATATATTTT. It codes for CARYGSGNTIYF.